This T cell receptor (beta chain) stems from a study of blood T cells in healthy people across ages. The use of a sample-barcoded 5' primer and a J-beta primer mix characterized a second PCR of roughly 6 to 11 cycles. TCRdb itself ran the 5' RACE reads through MiXCR, one entry per CDR3 protein. This table holds around 650,000 distinct CDR3 sequences, roughly two fifths found once. This clonotype turned up a few times. Germline V gene sequence: CDR1 MNHEY, CDR2 SMNVEV (reference sequence). The CDR3 loop spans 15 amino acids. The V end was cut by 5 bases, the J end by 0 bases, with 13 bases between. The receptor was isolated from a man at least 80 years old in good health. The chain has TRBV27 and TRBJ1-1; D remains ambiguous. Sequencing was performed on blood. The DNA for the CDR3 is TGTGCCAGCAGTCAAACAAGGGTTATGAACACTGAAGCTTTCTTT. Protein: CASSQTRVMNTEAFF.